These T cell receptor beta chains were read from a single sample in a study of cytomegalovirus exposure and HLA in healthy donors. Measured with immunoSEQ multiplex PCR; TCRdb has only the in-frame clones, and not every one. The table has under 200,000 clones, roughly 80% seen once. Sequencing input: PBMCs. All receptors derive from a man aged 45-60 years in good health and CMV-seropositive. Both conserved end residues are part of each CDR3.

CDR3aa: CASLFGRGTDTQYF
j_gene: TRBJ2-3
v_gene: TRBV7-9

CDR3aa: CASSSLAGNTGELFF
j_gene: TRBJ2-2
v_gene: TRBV5-5

CDR3aa: CASSLAVGPGDTQYF
j_gene: TRBJ2-3
v_gene: TRBV7-6

CDR3aa: CASSEYRTYGYTF
j_gene: TRBJ1-2
v_gene: TRBV6-1

CDR3aa: CASSPDRREGYTF
j_gene: TRBJ1-2
v_gene: TRBV7-3

CDR3aa: CASKLDPGVLSGELFF
j_gene: TRBJ2-2
v_gene: TRBV5-5

CDR3aa: CASRLAGYEQYF
j_gene: TRBJ2-7
v_gene: TRBV6-5

CDR3aa: CASSLLAFEQYF
j_gene: TRBJ2-7
v_gene: TRBV6-6

CDR3aa: CSPVRAGGLPRSHF
j_gene: TRBJ1-5
v_gene: TRBV29-1

CDR3aa: CASSPHRDQPQHF
j_gene: TRBJ1-5
v_gene: TRBV16

CDR3aa: CANRLAGVETQYF
j_gene: TRBJ2-5
v_gene: TRBV5-8

CDR3aa: CASSPGRAANYGYTF
j_gene: TRBJ1-2
v_gene: TRBV19

CDR3aa: CASSPRPERSYEQYF
j_gene: TRBJ2-7
v_gene: TRBV7-8

CDR3aa: CASRAQGILGNEQFF
j_gene: TRBJ2-1
v_gene: TRBV5-6

CDR3aa: CASSVGRTGRAFF
j_gene: TRBJ1-1
v_gene: TRBV9

CDR3aa: CASRRTVREQFF
j_gene: TRBJ2-1
v_gene: TRBV25-1

CDR3aa: CATSSESTGTQRSRNSPLHF
j_gene: TRBJ1-6
v_gene: TRBV15

CDR3aa: CASSLRGHSYEQYF
j_gene: TRBJ2-7
v_gene: TRBV11-2

CDR3aa: CASCPRGYEQYF
j_gene: TRBJ2-7
v_gene: TRBV2

CDR3aa: CASRRRGGIRFTQYF
j_gene: TRBJ2-3
v_gene: TRBV7-7

CDR3aa: CASSPGTGGGEQFF
j_gene: TRBJ2-1
v_gene: TRBV5-1

CDR3aa: CASSPPRSGNTIYF
j_gene: TRBJ1-3
v_gene: TRBV6-1

CDR3aa: CAISPGTWSNEQFF
j_gene: TRBJ2-1
v_gene: TRBV10-3

CDR3aa: CASSLVGGHEQFF
j_gene: TRBJ2-1
v_gene: TRBV7-3

CDR3aa: CASSLAADTQYF
j_gene: TRBJ2-3
v_gene: TRBV5-1